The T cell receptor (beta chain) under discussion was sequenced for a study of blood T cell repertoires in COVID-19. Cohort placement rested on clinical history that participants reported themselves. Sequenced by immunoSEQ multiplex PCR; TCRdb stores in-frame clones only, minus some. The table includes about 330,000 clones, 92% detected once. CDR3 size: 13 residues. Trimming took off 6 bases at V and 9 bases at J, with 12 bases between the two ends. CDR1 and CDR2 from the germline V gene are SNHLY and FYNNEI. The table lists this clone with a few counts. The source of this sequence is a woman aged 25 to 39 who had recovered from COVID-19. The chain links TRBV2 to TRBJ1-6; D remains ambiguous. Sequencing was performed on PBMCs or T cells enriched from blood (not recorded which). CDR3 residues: CASRIDNGSPLHF. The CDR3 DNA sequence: TGTGCCAGCAGAATCGACAACGGTTCACCCCTCCACTTT.